This T cell receptor beta chain appears in the sequencing data of a study of blood T cell repertoires in COVID-19. Background on the study: Samples came from the United States, Italy and Spain, spanning acute and convalescent COVID-19. T cells, B-cell-depleted T cells, or PBMCs supplied cDNA or gDNA.

The trim removed 4 bases at V and 5 bases at J, leaving 7 bases unmatched. The CDR3 is 14 residues long. Looked up from germline, CDR1 is ENHRY and CDR2 is SYGVKD. Original data processing: Amplifying reference gene primers gave estimates of nucleated cell counts. Assay used: immunoSEQ multiplex PCR; TCRdb lists only in-frame clones, some missing. The V and J calls and clone size come from that table; D and trimming were worked out from the DNA. Seen here are 200,000 to 250,000 clones, roughly 84% observed once, and the top ten hold about 9.7%. This receptor was identified in a man aged 50 or older with active or convalescent COVID-19. The chain is built from TRBV10-3 and TRBJ2-7; 8 bases align to TRBD2. The sequenced sample was peripheral blood. CDR3 protein: CAISGLALGDEQYF. The CDR3 DNA follows: TGTGCCATCAGTGGACTAGCGCTGGGCGACGAGCAGTACTTC.